This T cell receptor beta chain was captured in a study of siplizumab effects on memory and regulatory T cells. Some clones are missing from TCRdb's copy, which holds only in-frame ones; the method was immunoSEQ multiplex PCR. The repertoire holds 80,000 to 95,000 clones, with around 95% as singletons. In the case of this clone: Its antigen is still unknown. The limits of the CDR3 on the DNA are not certain, so only TCRdb's listed CDR3 is given.

Study findings and constraints: No naive or memory phenotype could be assigned to roughly 75-97% of proliferating clones. Greater diversity than memory cells seemed evident in naive T cells, which also appeared to be major alloresponse contributors. Unstimulated subsets accounted for the mapping of only a minor share of the clones that were alloreactive.

The CDR3 has 14 amino acids, counting both end residues. Germline CDR1 MNHEY, CDR2 SVGAGI. The receptor comes from a human donor in good health. Source material: CD8+ T cells sorted from blood. The chain carries TRBV6-5 and TRBJ1-3. The CDR3 spells CASSYSVPGNTIYF.